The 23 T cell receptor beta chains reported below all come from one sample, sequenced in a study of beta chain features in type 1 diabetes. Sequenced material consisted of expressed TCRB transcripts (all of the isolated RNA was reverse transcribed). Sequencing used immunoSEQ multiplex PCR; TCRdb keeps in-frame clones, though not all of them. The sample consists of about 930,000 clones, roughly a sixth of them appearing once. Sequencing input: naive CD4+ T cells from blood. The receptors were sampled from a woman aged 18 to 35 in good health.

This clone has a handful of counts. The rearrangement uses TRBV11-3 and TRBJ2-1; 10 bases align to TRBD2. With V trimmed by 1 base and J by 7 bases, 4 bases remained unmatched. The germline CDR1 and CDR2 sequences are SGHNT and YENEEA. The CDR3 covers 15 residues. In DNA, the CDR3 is TGTGCCAGCAGCTTAGCGGCTAGCGGGAGAAATGAGCAGTTCTTC. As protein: CASSLAASGRNEQFF.

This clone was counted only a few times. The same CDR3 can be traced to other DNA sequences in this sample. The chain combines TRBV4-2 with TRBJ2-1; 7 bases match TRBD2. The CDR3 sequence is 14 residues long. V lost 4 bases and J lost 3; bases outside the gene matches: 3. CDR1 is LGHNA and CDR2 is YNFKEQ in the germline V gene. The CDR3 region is CASSRASGYNEQFF. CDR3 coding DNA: TGTGCCAGCAGCCGGGCTAGCGGCTACAATGAGCAGTTCTTC.

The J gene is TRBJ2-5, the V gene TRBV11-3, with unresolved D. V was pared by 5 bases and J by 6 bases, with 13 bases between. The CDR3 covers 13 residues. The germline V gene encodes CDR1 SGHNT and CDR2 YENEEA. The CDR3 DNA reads TGTGCCAGCAGCGTAGGGTTTGGGAAGACCCAGTACTTC. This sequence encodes CASSVGFGKTQYF.

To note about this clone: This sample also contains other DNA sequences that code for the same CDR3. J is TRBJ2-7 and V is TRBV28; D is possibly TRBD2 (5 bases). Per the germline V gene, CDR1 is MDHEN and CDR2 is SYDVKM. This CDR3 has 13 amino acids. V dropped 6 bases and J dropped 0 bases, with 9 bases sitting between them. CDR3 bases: TGTGCCAGCAGGACCGGGGTCTCCTACGAGCAGTACTTC. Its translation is CASRTGVSYEQYF.

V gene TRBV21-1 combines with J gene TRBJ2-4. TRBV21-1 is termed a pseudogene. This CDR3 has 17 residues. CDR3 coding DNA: TGTGCCAGCAGCAAAGCTCCTCTGTTGAAATCCAAAAACATTCAGTACTTC. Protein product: CASSKAPLLKSKNIQYF.

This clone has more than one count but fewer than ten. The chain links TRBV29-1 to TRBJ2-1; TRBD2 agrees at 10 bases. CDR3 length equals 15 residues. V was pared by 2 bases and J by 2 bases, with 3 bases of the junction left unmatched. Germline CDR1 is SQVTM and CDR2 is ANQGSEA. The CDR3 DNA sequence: TGCAGCGTTGAAACCGGGACTAGCGCCTACAATGAGCAGTTCTTC. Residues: CSVETGTSAYNEQFF.

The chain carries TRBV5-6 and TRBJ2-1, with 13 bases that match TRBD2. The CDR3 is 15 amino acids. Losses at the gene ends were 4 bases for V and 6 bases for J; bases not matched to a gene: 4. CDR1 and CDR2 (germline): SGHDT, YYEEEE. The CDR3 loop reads CASSRRTSGSNEQFF. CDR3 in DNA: TGTGCCAGCAGCCGCAGGACTAGCGGGAGCAATGAGCAGTTCTTC.

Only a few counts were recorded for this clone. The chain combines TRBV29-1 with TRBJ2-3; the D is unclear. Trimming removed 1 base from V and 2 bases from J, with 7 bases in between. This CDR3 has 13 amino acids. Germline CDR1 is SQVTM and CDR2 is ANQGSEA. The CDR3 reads CSVEVQDTDTQYF. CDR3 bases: TGCAGCGTTGAAGTGCAGGACACAGATACGCAGTATTTT.

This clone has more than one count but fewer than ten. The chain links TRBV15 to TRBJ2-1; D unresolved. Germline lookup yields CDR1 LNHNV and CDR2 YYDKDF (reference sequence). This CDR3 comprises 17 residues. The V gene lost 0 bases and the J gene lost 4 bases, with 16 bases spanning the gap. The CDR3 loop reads CATSRDRYGPGYNEQFF. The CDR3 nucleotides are TGTGCCACCAGCAGAGATCGGTATGGACCCGGTTACAATGAGCAGTTCTTC.

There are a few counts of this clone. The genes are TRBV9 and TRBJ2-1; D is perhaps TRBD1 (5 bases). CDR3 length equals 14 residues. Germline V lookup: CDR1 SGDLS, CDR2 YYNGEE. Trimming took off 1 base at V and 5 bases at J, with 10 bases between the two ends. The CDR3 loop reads CASSVRAGHNEQFF. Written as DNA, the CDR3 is TGTGCCAGCAGCGTAAGGGCAGGGCACAATGAGCAGTTCTTC.

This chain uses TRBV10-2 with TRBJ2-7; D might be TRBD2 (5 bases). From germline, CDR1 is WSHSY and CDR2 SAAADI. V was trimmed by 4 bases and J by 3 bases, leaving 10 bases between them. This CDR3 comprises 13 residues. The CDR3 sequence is CASSAGLIYEQYF. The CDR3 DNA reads TGCGCCAGCAGTGCTGGACTTATCTACGAGCAGTACTTC.

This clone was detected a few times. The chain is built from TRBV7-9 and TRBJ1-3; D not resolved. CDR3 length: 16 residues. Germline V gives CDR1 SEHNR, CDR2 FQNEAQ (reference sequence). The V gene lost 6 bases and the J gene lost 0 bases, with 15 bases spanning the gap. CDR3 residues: CASSPSGVSSGNTIYF. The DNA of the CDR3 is TGTGCCAGCAGTCCCAGCGGGGTGAGCTCTGGAAACACCATATATTTT.

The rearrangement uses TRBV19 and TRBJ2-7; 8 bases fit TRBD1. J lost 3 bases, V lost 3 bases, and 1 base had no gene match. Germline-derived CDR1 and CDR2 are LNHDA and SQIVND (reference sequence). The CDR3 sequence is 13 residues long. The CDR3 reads CASSMGQVYEQYF. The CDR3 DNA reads TGTGCCAGTAGTATGGGACAGGTCTACGAGCAGTACTTC.

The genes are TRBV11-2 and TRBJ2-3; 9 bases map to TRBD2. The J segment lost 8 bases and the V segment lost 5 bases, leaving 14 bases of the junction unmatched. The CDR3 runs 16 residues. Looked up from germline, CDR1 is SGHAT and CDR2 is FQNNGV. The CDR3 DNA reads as TGTGCCAGCAGCCTCTCAGCGGGAGGCCTACTTACTACGCAGTATTTT. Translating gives CASSLSAGGLLTTQYF.

CDR3 bases: TGCGCCAGCAGCCTAACGGGGCTGCAAGAGACCCAGTACTTC. It encodes CASSLTGLQETQYF. The chain combines TRBV4-1 with TRBJ2-5; D possibly matches TRBD1 or TRBD2 (5 bases each). The CDR3 covers 14 residues. Between the trimmed V and J ends, which lost 4 bases and 2 bases, there was a span of 11 bases. Germline assignment: CDR1 MGHRA and CDR2 YSYEKL.

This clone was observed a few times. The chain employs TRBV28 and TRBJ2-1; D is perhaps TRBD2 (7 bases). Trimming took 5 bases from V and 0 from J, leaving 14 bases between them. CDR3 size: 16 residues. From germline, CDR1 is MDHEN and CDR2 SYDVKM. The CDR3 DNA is TGTGCCAGCAGTCCAGGGGACTACTCCTCCTACAATGAGCAGTTCTTC. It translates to CASSPGDYSSYNEQFF. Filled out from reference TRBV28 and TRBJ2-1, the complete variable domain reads DVKVTQSSRYLVKRTGEKVFLECVQDMDHENMFWYRQDPGLGLRLIYFSYDVKMKEKGDIPEGYSVSREKKERFSLILESASTNQTSMYLCASSPGDYSSYNEQFFGPGTRLTVL.

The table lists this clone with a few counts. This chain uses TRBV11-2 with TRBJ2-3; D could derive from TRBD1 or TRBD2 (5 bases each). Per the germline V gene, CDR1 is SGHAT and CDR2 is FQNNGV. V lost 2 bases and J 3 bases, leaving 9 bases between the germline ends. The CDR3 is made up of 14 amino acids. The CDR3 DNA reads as TGTGCCAGCAGCTTATTGGGGGTTACAGATACGCAGTATTTT. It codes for CASSLLGVTDTQYF.

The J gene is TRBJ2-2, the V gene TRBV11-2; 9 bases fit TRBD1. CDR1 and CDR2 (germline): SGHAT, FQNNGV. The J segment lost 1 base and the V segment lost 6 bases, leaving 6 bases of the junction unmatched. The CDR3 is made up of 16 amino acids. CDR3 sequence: CASSATGGQNTGELFF. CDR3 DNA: TGTGCCAGCAGTGCTACAGGGGGCCAGAACACCGGGGAGCTGTTTTTT.

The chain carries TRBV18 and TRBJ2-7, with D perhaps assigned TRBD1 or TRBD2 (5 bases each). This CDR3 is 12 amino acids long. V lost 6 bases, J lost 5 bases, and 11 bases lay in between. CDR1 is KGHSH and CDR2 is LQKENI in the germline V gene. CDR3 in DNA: TGTGCCAGCTCGAGGGGAGCGGACGAGCAGTACTTC. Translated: CASSRGADEQYF.

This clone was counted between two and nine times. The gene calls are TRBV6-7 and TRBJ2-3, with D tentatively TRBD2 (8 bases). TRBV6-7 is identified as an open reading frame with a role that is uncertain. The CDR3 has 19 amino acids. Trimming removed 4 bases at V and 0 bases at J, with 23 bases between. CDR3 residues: CASSSGGTWTGLSTDTQYF. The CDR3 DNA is TGTGCCAGCAGTTCGGGAGGGACTTGGACAGGCCTCAGCACAGATACGCAGTATTTT.

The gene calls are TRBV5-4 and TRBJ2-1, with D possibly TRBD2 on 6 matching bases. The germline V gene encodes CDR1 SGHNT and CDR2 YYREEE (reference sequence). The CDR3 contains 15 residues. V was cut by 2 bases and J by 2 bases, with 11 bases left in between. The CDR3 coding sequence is TGTGCCAGCAGCTTAAAGGCGGGGACCTACAATGAGCAGTTCTTC. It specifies CASSLKAGTYNEQFF.

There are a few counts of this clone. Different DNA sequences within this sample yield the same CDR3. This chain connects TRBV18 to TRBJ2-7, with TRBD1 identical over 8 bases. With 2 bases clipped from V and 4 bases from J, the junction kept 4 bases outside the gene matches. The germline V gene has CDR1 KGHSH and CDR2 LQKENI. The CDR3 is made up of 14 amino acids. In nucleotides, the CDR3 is TGTGCCAGCTCACCAAGGACAGGGCTTTACGAGCAGTACTTC. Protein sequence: CASSPRTGLYEQYF.

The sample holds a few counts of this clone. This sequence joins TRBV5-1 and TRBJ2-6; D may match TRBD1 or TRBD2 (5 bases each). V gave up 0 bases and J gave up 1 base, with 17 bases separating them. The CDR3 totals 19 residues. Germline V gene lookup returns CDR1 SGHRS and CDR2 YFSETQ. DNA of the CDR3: TGCGCCAGCAGCTTGGCCGAGGGGCGCAGGGCTTCTGGGGCCAACGTCCTGACTTTC. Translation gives CASSLAEGRRASGANVLTF.